This is a list of T cell receptor beta chains from one sample in a study of shared clonotypes between healthy human individuals. Method: immunoSEQ multiplex PCR; TCRdb's copy keeps in-frame clones and lacks some. Of about 2 million clones listed, just under 95% were seen once; the top ten hold more than 0.95%. The sequenced material came from naive CD8+ T cells sorted from blood. The receptors shown here come from a man in his late teens or twenties in good health. The CDR3 runs from the conserved cysteine through the conserved F or W. D genes are given only for firm matches. Clone size appears in some rows only: once, few, many, or a class for an expanded clone.

CDR3 protein,CDR3 DNA,J gene,D gene,clone size,V gene
CASSQDSGLEQYGYTF,TGCGCCAGCAGCCAAGATTCGGGACTCGAACAGTATGGCTACACCTTC,TRBJ1-2,NA,NA,TRBV4-1
CASSLGQREAFF,TGTGCCAGCAGTTTGGGGCAGAGGGAAGCTTTCTTT,TRBJ1-1,NA,NA,TRBV28
CASSPAGTARYEQYF,TGTGCCAGCAGTCCCGCCGGGACAGCCCGTTACGAGCAGTACTTC,TRBJ2-7,TRBD1,once,TRBV6-5
CASSPWTGGQETQYF,TGTGCCAGCAGCCCCTGGACAGGGGGGCAAGAGACCCAGTACTTC,TRBJ2-5,TRBD1,NA,TRBV5-4
CASSQVFAGGRAGELFF,TGCGCCAGCAGCCAAGTCTTTGCAGGGGGCAGGGCAGGGGAGCTGTTTTTT,TRBJ2-2,TRBD1,NA,TRBV4-1
CASSYDVGYEQYF,TGTGCCAGCAGTTACGATGTCGGCTACGAGCAGTACTTC,TRBJ2-7,NA,once,TRBV6-5
CASSIGGDQPQHF,TGTGCCAGTAGTATAGGAGGGGATCAGCCCCAGCATTTT,TRBJ1-5,NA,NA,TRBV19
CASSPALEGSETQYF,TGTGCCAGCAGCCCCGCCTTGGAGGGATCAGAGACCCAGTACTTC,TRBJ2-5,NA,NA,TRBV7-8
CASSLGGLQGFNSPLHF,TGCGCCAGCAGCTTGGGAGGCTTACAGGGGTTTAATTCACCCCTCCACTTT,TRBJ1-6,TRBD1,NA,TRBV5-1
CASKGRTDEQYF,TGTGCCAGCAAGGGTAGAACGGACGAGCAGTACTTC,TRBJ2-7,NA,NA,TRBV2
CSVIPGQTDTQYF,TGCAGCGTTATCCCCGGACAGACAGATACGCAGTATTTT,TRBJ2-3,NA,NA,TRBV29-1
CASSEKGSREKLFF,TGTGCCAGCAGTGAAAAAGGGAGTCGAGAAAAACTGTTTTTT,TRBJ1-4,NA,NA,TRBV6-1
CASSPQQGSGANVLTF,TGTGCCAGCAGCCCACAACAGGGCTCTGGGGCCAACGTCCTGACTTTC,TRBJ2-6,NA,NA,TRBV25-1
CASSQASGGGQPQHF,TGTGCCAGCAGCCAAGCATCCGGGGGCGGTCAGCCCCAGCATTTT,TRBJ1-5,NA,NA,TRBV4-2
CASTGVDNPGELFF,TGTGCCAGTACGGGAGTGGACAATCCCGGGGAGCTGTTTTTT,TRBJ2-2,NA,NA,TRBV2
CASSSDRGFGNEQFF,TGTGCCAGCAGTTCCGACAGGGGATTCGGCAATGAGCAGTTCTTC,TRBJ2-1,TRBD1,NA,TRBV27
CASSSLIRFSYEQYF,TGTGCCAGCAGTTCGCTTATCAGGTTCTCCTACGAGCAGTACTTC,TRBJ2-7,NA,NA,TRBV27
CASSLAILGDEQYF,TGTGCCAGCAGCTTAGCAATTCTGGGGGACGAGCAGTACTTC,TRBJ2-7,NA,NA,TRBV7-9
CASSVLAGGNEQFF,TGCGCCAGCAGTGTACTAGCGGGAGGCAATGAGCAGTTCTTC,TRBJ2-1,TRBD2,NA,TRBV10-1
CASSLASGVYNEQFF,TGCGCCAGCAGCTTGGCTAGCGGAGTCTACAATGAGCAGTTCTTC,TRBJ2-1,TRBD2,once,TRBV5-1
CASQLGLNTEAFF,TGTGCCAGCCAGCTTGGCCTCAACACTGAAGCTTTCTTT,TRBJ1-1,NA,NA,TRBV7-9
CASSEGLANEQFF,TGTGCCAGCAGCGAGGGACTGGCTAATGAGCAGTTCTTC,TRBJ2-1,NA,once,TRBV7-9
CSVVINEKLFF,TGCAGCGTTGTCATTAATGAAAAACTGTTTTTT,TRBJ1-4,NA,NA,TRBV29-1
CASSWLNRESETQYF,TGCGCCAGCAGCTGGTTGAACAGGGAATCAGAGACCCAGTACTTC,TRBJ2-5,NA,NA,TRBV4-1
CASSLESVLAGEEQFF,TGTGCCAGCAGCTTAGAATCCGTGCTAGCGGGAGAGGAGCAGTTCTTC,TRBJ2-1,TRBD2,NA,TRBV7-9
CASSLRDSPLHF,TGTGCCAGCAGCTTACGAGATTCACCCCTCCACTTT,TRBJ1-6,NA,NA,TRBV5-7
CASSRDRGPNQPQHF,TGCGCCAGCAGCCGGGACAGGGGCCCCAATCAGCCCCAGCATTTT,TRBJ1-5,TRBD1,NA,TRBV5-1
CASSEAGGPHEQYF,TGTGCCAGCAGTGAAGCCGGGGGGCCCCACGAGCAGTACTTC,TRBJ2-7,NA,NA,TRBV2
CASSYLQDSYEQYF,TGTGCCAGCAGTTACCTCCAGGACAGCTACGAGCAGTACTTC,TRBJ2-7,NA,NA,TRBV6-5
CASSQDQRDTQYF,TGCGCCAGCAGCCAAGATCAGCGGGATACGCAGTATTTT,TRBJ2-3,NA,NA,TRBV4-1
CASSQLPDRGDGYTF,TGTGCCAGCAGCCAACTCCCGGACAGGGGGGATGGCTACACCTTC,TRBJ1-2,TRBD1,NA,TRBV27
CASSLAVAGGLGDTQYF,TGTGCCAGCAGCTTAGCGGTAGCGGGAGGGCTTGGAGATACGCAGTATTTT,TRBJ2-3,TRBD2,NA,TRBV7-9
CASSLYPVDPMGQFF,TGTGCCAGCAGCTTGTACCCGGTCGATCCCATGGGGCAGTTCTTC,TRBJ2-1,NA,NA,TRBV5-6
CASSVAWDVYNEQFF,TGTGCCAGCAGCGTAGCGTGGGACGTATACAATGAGCAGTTCTTC,TRBJ2-1,NA,NA,TRBV9
CASSVASTLRADGYTF,TGTGCCAGCAGCGTAGCTAGCACACTCCGAGCAGATGGCTACACCTTC,TRBJ1-2,NA,NA,TRBV9
CAWTRGYTGELFF,TGTGCCTGGACGAGGGGTTACACCGGGGAGCTGTTTTTT,TRBJ2-2,NA,NA,TRBV30
CARSLYVFNEQFF,TGTGCCAGAAGCTTGTATGTATTCAATGAGCAGTTCTTC,TRBJ2-1,NA,NA,TRBV5-3
CASSIGVTEAFF,TGTGCCAGTAGTATTGGTGTCACTGAAGCTTTCTTT,TRBJ1-1,NA,NA,TRBV19
CAWTPEGQGTEAFF,TGTGCCTGGACCCCTGAGGGTCAGGGCACTGAAGCTTTCTTT,TRBJ1-1,NA,NA,TRBV30
CASSLGRGGDSDTQYF,TGTGCCAGCAGCTTAGGGCGGGGGGGCGACTCGGATACGCAGTATTTT,TRBJ2-3,TRBD2,once,TRBV11-2
CASSAMSSPLHF,TGCGCCAGCAGCGCCATGTCTTCACCCCTCCACTTT,TRBJ1-6,NA,NA,TRBV5-1
CAWSSGTGEEKLFF,TGTGCCTGGAGCTCCGGGACAGGGGAGGAAAAACTGTTTTTT,TRBJ1-4,TRBD1,NA,TRBV30
CASSPGGEQYF,TGTGCCAGCAGCCCTGGGGGCGAGCAGTACTTC,TRBJ2-7,NA,once,TRBV11-2
CASQGAGSDEQYF,TGCGCCAGCCAGGGGGCGGGCAGCGACGAGCAGTACTTC,TRBJ2-7,TRBD1,NA,TRBV4-3
CASSVQGKNQPQHF,TGTGCCAGCAGTGTACAGGGAAAAAATCAGCCCCAGCATTTT,TRBJ1-5,NA,NA,TRBV27
CASSNGRGGTDTQYF,TGTGCCAGCAGCAACGGGCGGGGTGGCACAGATACGCAGTATTTT,TRBJ2-3,NA,NA,TRBV9
CASSFLGMTEAFF,TGTGCCAGCAGTTTTTTGGGAATGACTGAAGCTTTCTTT,TRBJ1-1,NA,NA,TRBV27
CASSYGRDDGEQFF,TGTGCCAGCAGTTACGGGAGGGACGACGGTGAGCAGTTCTTC,TRBJ2-1,TRBD2,once,TRBV6-6
CASGLTGAGAYEQYF,TGTGCCAGCGGACTAACGGGAGCGGGGGCCTACGAGCAGTACTTC,TRBJ2-7,TRBD2,NA,TRBV6-5
CASSQDASGPPGYEQYF,TGCGCCAGCAGCCAAGATGCTAGCGGCCCTCCGGGCTACGAGCAGTACTTC,TRBJ2-7,TRBD2,NA,TRBV4-3
CASVGEGRETQYF,TGTGCCAGTGTTGGGGAGGGCCGCGAGACCCAGTACTTC,TRBJ2-5,TRBD2,NA,TRBV25-1
CASSQVWSGESHEQYF,TGTGCCAGCAGCCAGGTCTGGTCCGGGGAGTCCCACGAGCAGTACTTC,TRBJ2-7,NA,NA,TRBV4-2
CASSFRDGGGDTQYF,TGTGCCAGCAGCTTCCGGGACGGTGGGGGAGATACGCAGTATTTT,TRBJ2-3,NA,NA,TRBV7-9
CASSPDRFNYGYTF,TGTGCCAGCAGTCCCGACAGGTTTAACTATGGCTACACCTTC,TRBJ1-2,NA,NA,TRBV27
CASSLGAGNEQFF,TGTGCCAGCAGCTTGGGGGCTGGGAATGAGCAGTTCTTC,TRBJ2-1,NA,once,TRBV5-6
CASSQAYWTSGEGDTQYF,TGCGCCAGCAGCCAAGCCTACTGGACTAGCGGGGAGGGAGATACGCAGTATTTT,TRBJ2-3,TRBD2,NA,TRBV4-1
CASSLWVTGQETQYF,TGTGCCAGCAGTTTGTGGGTCACAGGACAAGAGACCCAGTACTTC,TRBJ2-5,NA,NA,TRBV28
CATQGATLAKNIQYF,TGTGCCACGCAGGGGGCCACGCTCGCCAAAAACATTCAGTACTTC,TRBJ2-4,TRBD1,few,TRBV28
CASSFRPSGTYEQYF,TGTGCCAGCAGCTTCCGGCCTAGCGGGACCTACGAGCAGTACTTC,TRBJ2-7,TRBD2,NA,TRBV5-5
CASSGQPTGQQFF,TGTGCCAGCAGCGGACAGCCTACAGGGCAGCAGTTCTTC,TRBJ2-1,NA,once,TRBV5-6